This paragraph reports one T cell receptor beta chain. The V end lost 4 bases, the J end lost 0 bases, and 13 bases lay between the germline ends. The CDR3 consists of 15 residues. The germline gives CDR1 SNHLY, CDR2 FYNNEI. This sample is drawn from a study of shared clonotypes between healthy human individuals. Naive CD8 populations comprised CD45RO-negative cells positively selected for CCR7, excluding terminally differentiated effector memory CD45RA+ cells. HIV-negative, healthy adults without recent acute infections or vaccinations were the donors. Genomic DNA per cell subset filled all wells of several immunoSEQ plates. Profiling relied on immunoSEQ multiplex PCR, and the TCRdb table lists in-frame clones only, not all of them. The repertoire consists of around 1,900,000 clones, with approximately 92% occurring once and the leading ten covering 1.5% to 2%.

V is TRBV2 and J is TRBJ2-7, with D maybe TRBD1 (6 bases). The clonotype was recovered from a man aged 18 to 29 in good health. Some clones in this sample may be carry-over from other donors' samples. Sequences were obtained from naive CD8+ T cells from PBMCs. CDR3: CASSGLAGVSYEQYF. The CDR3 coding sequence is TGTGCCAGCAGTGGGTTGGCAGGGGTCTCCTACGAGCAGTACTTC. Looking up the rest from reference TRBV2 and TRBJ2-7 gives the full variable domain: EPEVTQTPSHQVTQMGQEVILRCVPISNHLYFYWYRQILGQKVEFLVSFYNNEISEKSEIFDDQFSVERPDGSNFTLKIRSTKLEDSAMYFCASSGLAGVSYEQYFGPGTRLTVT.